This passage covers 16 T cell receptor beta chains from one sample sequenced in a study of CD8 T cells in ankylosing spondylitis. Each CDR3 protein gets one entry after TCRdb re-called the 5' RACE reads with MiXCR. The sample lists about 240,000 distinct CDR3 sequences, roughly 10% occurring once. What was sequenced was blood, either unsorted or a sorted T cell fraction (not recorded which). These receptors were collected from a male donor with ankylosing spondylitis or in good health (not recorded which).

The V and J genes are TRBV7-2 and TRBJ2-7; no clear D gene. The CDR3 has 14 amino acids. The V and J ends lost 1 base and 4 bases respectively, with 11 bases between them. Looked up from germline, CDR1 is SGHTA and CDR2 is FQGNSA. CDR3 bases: TGTGCCAGCAGCTTAGGTGTCTTGGGGTACGAGCAGTACTTC. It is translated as CASSLGVLGYEQYF.

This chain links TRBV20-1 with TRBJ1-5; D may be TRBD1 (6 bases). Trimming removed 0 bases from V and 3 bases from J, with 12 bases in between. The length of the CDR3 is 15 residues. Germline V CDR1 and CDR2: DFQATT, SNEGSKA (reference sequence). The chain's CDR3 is CSARDLQGDNQPQHF. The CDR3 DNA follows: TGCAGTGCTAGAGATCTACAGGGCGACAATCAGCCCCAGCATTTT.

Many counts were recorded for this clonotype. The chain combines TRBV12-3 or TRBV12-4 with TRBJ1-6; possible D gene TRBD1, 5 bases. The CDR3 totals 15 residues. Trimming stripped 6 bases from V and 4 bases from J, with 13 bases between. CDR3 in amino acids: CASRSRDDYNSPLHF. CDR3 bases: TGTGCCAGCAGGTCGCGGGACGATTATAATTCACCCCTCCACTTT.

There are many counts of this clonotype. The CDR3 region has the DNA TGCGCCAGCAGCAGGGACAGGGGAACCGGGGAGCTGTTTTTT. As protein: CASSRDRGTGELFF. The rearrangement links TRBV5-1 to TRBJ2-2; 10 bases line up with TRBD1. The CDR3 extends over 14 amino acids. V shed 4 bases and J 5 bases; nucleotides not matched to a gene: 2. The germline V gene has CDR1 SGHRS and CDR2 YFSETQ.

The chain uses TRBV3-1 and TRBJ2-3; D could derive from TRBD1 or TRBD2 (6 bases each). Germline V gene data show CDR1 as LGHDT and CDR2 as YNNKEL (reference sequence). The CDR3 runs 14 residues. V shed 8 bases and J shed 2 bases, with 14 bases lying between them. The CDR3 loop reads CASGGLPLTDTQYF. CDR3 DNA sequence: TGTGCCAGCGGGGGGCTCCCACTCACAGATACGCAGTATTTT.

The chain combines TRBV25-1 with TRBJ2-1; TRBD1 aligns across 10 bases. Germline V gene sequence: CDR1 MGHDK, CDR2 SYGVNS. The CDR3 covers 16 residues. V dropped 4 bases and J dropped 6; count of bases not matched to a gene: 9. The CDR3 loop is CASSVKTGTGVNEQFF. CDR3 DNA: TGTGCCAGCAGTGTCAAAACCGGGACAGGGGTCAATGAGCAGTTCTTC.

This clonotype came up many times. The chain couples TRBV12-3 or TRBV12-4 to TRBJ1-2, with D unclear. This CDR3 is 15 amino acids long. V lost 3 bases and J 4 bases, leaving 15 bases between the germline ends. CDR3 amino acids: CASSFERGGGYGYTF. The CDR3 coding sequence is TGTGCCAGCAGTTTTGAACGGGGAGGTGGCTATGGCTACACCTTC.

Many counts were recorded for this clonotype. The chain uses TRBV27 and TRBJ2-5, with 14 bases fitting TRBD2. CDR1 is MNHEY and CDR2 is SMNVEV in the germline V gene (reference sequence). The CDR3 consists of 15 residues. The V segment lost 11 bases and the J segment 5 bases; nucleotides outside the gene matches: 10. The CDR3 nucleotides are TGTGCCGGATGGGGACTAGCGGGAGTTCAGGAGACCCAGTACTTC. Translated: CAGWGLAGVQETQYF.

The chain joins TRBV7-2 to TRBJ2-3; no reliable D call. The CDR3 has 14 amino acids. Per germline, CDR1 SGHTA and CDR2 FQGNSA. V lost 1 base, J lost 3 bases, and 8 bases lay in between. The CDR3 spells CASSLGPETDTQYF. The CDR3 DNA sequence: TGTGCCAGCAGCTTAGGTCCGGAAACAGATACGCAGTATTTT. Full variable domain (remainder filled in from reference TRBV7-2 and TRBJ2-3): GAGVSQSPSNKVTEKGKDVELRCDPISGHTALYWYRQSLGQGLEFLIYFQGNSAPDKSGLPSDRFSAERTGGSVSTLTIQRTQQEDSAVYLCASSLGPETDTQYFGPGTRLTVL.

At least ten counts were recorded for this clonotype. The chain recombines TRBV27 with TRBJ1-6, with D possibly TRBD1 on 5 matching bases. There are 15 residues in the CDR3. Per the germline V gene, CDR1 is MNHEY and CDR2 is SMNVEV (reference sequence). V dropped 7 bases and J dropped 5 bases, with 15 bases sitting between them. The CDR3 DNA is TGTGCCAGCACTGAATGGCAGGGACATAATTCACCCCTCCACTTT. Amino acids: CASTEWQGHNSPLHF.

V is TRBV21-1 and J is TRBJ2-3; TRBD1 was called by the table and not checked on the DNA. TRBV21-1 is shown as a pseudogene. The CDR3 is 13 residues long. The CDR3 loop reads CARGGQDTDTQYF. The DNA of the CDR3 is TGTGCCAGAGGGGGACAAGACACAGATACGCAGTATTTT.

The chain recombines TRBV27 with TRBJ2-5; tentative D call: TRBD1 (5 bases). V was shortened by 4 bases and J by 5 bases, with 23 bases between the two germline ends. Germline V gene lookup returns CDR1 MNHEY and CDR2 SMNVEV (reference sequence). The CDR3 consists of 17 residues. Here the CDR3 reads CASSSLTTQGLGETQYF. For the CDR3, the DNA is TGTGCCAGCAGTTCCCTAACTACCCAGGGATTGGGGGAGACCCAGTACTTC.

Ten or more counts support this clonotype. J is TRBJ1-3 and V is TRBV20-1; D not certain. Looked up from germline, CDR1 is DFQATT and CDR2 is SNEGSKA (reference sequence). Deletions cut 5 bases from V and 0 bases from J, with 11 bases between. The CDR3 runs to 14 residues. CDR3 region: CSAARTGSGNTIYF. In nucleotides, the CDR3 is TGCAGTGCTGCCAGGACGGGCTCTGGAAACACCATATATTTT.

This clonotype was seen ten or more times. Here the CDR3 reads CASAFGVYEQYF. DNA of the CDR3: TGTGCCAGCGCATTCGGGGTCTACGAGCAGTACTTC. The chain recombines TRBV12-3 or TRBV12-4 with TRBJ2-7, with a tentative D call TRBD2 (5 bases). The CDR3 covers 12 residues. V was cut by 8 bases and J by 3 bases, with 11 bases left in between.

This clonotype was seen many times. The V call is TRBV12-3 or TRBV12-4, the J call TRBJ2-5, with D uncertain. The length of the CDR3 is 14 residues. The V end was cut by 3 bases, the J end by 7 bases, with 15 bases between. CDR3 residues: CASSFAGRGGTQYF. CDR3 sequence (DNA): TGTGCCAGCAGTTTTGCCGGCCGAGGTGGGACCCAGTACTTC.

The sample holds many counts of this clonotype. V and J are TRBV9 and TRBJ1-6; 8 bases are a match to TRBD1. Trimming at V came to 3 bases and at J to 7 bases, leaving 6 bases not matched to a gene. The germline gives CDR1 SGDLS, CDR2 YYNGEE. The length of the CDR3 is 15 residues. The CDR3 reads CASSDGTGRNSPLHF. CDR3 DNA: TGTGCCAGCAGCGACGGGACAGGACGAAATTCACCCCTCCACTTT.